These T cell receptor beta chains were read from a single sample in a study of blood T cell repertoires in COVID-19. Here immunoSEQ multiplex PCR was the method, and the copy in TCRdb shows in-frame clones only, minus some. The table shows approximately 350,000 clones, with roughly 90% occurring only once. Sequencing used PBMCs or T cells enriched from blood (not recorded which). The receptors shown here come from a woman in her 30s who had recovered from COVID-19. Both conserved end residues are part of each CDR3. The D gene is left open where the match is weak. Size is omitted from some rows. Given values are once, few, many or a class for expanded clones.

abundance: once; v_gene: TRBV6-9; d_gene: TRBD1; j_gene: TRBJ1-6; CDR3aa: CASARDSNSPLHF; CDR3nt: TGTGCCAGCGCACGGGACAGTAATTCACCCCTCCACTTT
abundance: once; v_gene: TRBV12-5; d_gene: .; j_gene: TRBJ1-5; CDR3aa: CASGLEGGLYSNQPQHF; CDR3nt: TGTGCTAGTGGGCTGGAGGGGGGGCTTTATAGCAATCAGCCCCAGCATTTT
abundance: .; v_gene: TRBV7-9; d_gene: TRBD1; j_gene: TRBJ1-6; CDR3aa: CASSLGQGGDSPLHF; CDR3nt: TGTGCCAGCAGCCTGGGACAGGGTGGGGATTCACCCCTCCACTTT
abundance: .; v_gene: TRBV13; d_gene: .; j_gene: TRBJ1-1; CDR3aa: CASSLRPPPRDTEAFF; CDR3nt: TGTGCCAGCAGCTTACGGCCCCCACCGAGGGACACTGAAGCTTTCTTT
abundance: .; v_gene: TRBV11-2; d_gene: TRBD2; j_gene: TRBJ2-2; CDR3aa: CASSLGRGVSTGELFF; CDR3nt: TGTGCCAGCAGCCTAGGACGGGGGGTTAGCACCGGGGAGCTGTTTTTT
abundance: .; v_gene: TRBV30; d_gene: .; j_gene: TRBJ1-2; CDR3aa: CAWREDSNYGYTF; CDR3nt: TGTGCCTGGAGGGAGGACAGCAACTATGGCTACACCTTC
abundance: .; v_gene: TRBV30; d_gene: TRBD1; j_gene: TRBJ1-5; CDR3aa: CAWGDSYSNQPQHF; CDR3nt: TGTGCCTGGGGGGACAGTTATAGCAATCAGCCCCAGCATTTT
abundance: .; v_gene: TRBV5-1; d_gene: .; j_gene: TRBJ1-1; CDR3aa: CASSLAGQGSYYSNTEAFF; CDR3nt: TGCGCCAGCAGCTTGGCCGGGCAAGGGAGTTACTATTCGAACACTGAAGCTTTCTTT
abundance: once; v_gene: TRBV19; d_gene: .; j_gene: TRBJ1-2; CDR3aa: CASSIARVGGYTF; CDR3nt: TGTGCCAGTAGTATAGCCAGGGTTGGTGGCTACACCTTC
abundance: .; v_gene: TRBV5-8; d_gene: TRBD1; j_gene: TRBJ2-5; CDR3aa: CASSLTGVGVQETQYF; CDR3nt: TGTGCCAGCAGCCTGACAGGGGTTGGGGTCCAAGAGACCCAGTACTTC
abundance: .; v_gene: TRBV11-3; d_gene: TRBD2; j_gene: TRBJ2-3; CDR3aa: CASSPLAGRQYF; CDR3nt: TGTGCCAGCAGCCCCCTAGCGGGGCGGCAGTATTTT
abundance: .; v_gene: TRBV5-6; d_gene: .; j_gene: TRBJ2-7; CDR3aa: CASSPRGSYEQYF; CDR3nt: TGTGCCAGCAGCCCCCGGGGGTCCTACGAGCAGTACTTC
abundance: .; v_gene: TRBV27; d_gene: .; j_gene: TRBJ2-1; CDR3aa: CASSFSRNEQFF; CDR3nt: TGTGCCAGCAGCTTTTCTAGGAATGAGCAGTTCTTC
abundance: .; v_gene: TRBV7-8; d_gene: .; j_gene: TRBJ1-3; CDR3aa: CASSSGGVRSGNTIYF; CDR3nt: TGTGCCAGCAGCTCCGGGGGGGTGCGGTCTGGAAACACCATATATTTT
abundance: .; v_gene: TRBV28; d_gene: TRBD1; j_gene: TRBJ1-5; CDR3aa: CASRFGTVSNQPQHF; CDR3nt: TGTGCCAGCCGTTTCGGGACAGTTAGCAATCAGCCCCAGCATTTT
abundance: .; v_gene: TRBV15; d_gene: .; j_gene: TRBJ1-4; CDR3aa: CATSPRTATNEKLFF; CDR3nt: TGTGCCACCAGCCCTCGGACAGCAACTAATGAAAAACTGTTTTTT
abundance: .; v_gene: TRBV2; d_gene: .; j_gene: TRBJ1-4; CDR3aa: CASSATNEKLFF; CDR3nt: TGTGCCAGCAGTGCGACTAATGAAAAACTGTTTTTT
abundance: .; v_gene: TRBV2; d_gene: .; j_gene: TRBJ1-5; CDR3aa: CASQSGSYGGQPQHF; CDR3nt: TGTGCCAGCCAAAGCGGGTCCTACGGGGGTCAGCCCCAGCATTTT
abundance: few; v_gene: TRBV7-9; d_gene: .; j_gene: TRBJ2-7; CDR3aa: CASSLASGFEQYF; CDR3nt: TGTGCCAGCAGCTTAGCTTCGGGGTTCGAGCAGTACTTC
abundance: .; v_gene: TRBV2; d_gene: .; j_gene: TRBJ2-2; CDR3aa: CASSVETGELFF; CDR3nt: TGTGCCAGCAGTGTAGAGACCGGGGAGCTGTTTTTT
abundance: .; v_gene: TRBV4-2; d_gene: .; j_gene: TRBJ1-5; CDR3aa: CASSQDREDQPQHF; CDR3nt: TGTGCCAGCAGCCAAGACAGGGAGGATCAGCCCCAGCATTTT
abundance: .; v_gene: TRBV6-5; d_gene: .; j_gene: TRBJ2-4; CDR3aa: CAPRPGGIENIQYF; CDR3nt: TGTGCCCCCCGCCCCGGGGGTATTGAAAACATTCAGTACTTC
abundance: .; v_gene: TRBV27; d_gene: TRBD1; j_gene: TRBJ1-1; CDR3aa: CASSSGERGRAAFF; CDR3nt: TGTGCCAGCAGTTCGGGGGAGAGGGGGCGCGCGGCTTTCTTT
abundance: .; v_gene: TRBV28; d_gene: .; j_gene: TRBJ2-7; CDR3aa: CASSLVSEQYF; CDR3nt: TGTGCCAGCAGTTTAGTCTCTGAGCAGTACTTC
abundance: .; v_gene: TRBV24-1; d_gene: .; j_gene: TRBJ2-1; CDR3aa: CATSDLERGNNEQFF; CDR3nt: TGTGCCACCAGTGATCTGGAACGAGGGAACAATGAGCAGTTCTTC
abundance: once; v_gene: TRBV7-8; d_gene: TRBD2; j_gene: TRBJ2-3; CDR3aa: CASSPTSGLQYF; CDR3nt: TGTGCCAGCAGCCCGACTAGCGGATTGCAGTATTTT
abundance: .; v_gene: TRBV7-3; d_gene: TRBD1; j_gene: TRBJ1-6; CDR3aa: CASSATGYDSPLHF; CDR3nt: TGTGCCAGCAGCGCGACAGGGTACGATTCACCCCTCCACTTT
abundance: .; v_gene: TRBV12-3/TRBV12-4; d_gene: .; j_gene: TRBJ1-6; CDR3aa: CASTSEQHSPLHF; CDR3nt: TGTGCCAGCACCAGCGAGCAGCATTCACCCCTCCACTTT
abundance: .; v_gene: TRBV18; d_gene: TRBD1; j_gene: TRBJ1-1; CDR3aa: CASSPTGTVNTEAFF; CDR3nt: TGTGCCAGCTCACCAACCGGGACAGTGAACACTGAAGCTTTCTTT
abundance: .; v_gene: TRBV5-1; d_gene: TRBD2; j_gene: TRBJ2-3; CDR3aa: CASSSGLAGHGASTDTQYF; CDR3nt: TGCGCCAGCAGCTCCGGACTAGCGGGGCACGGGGCCTCCACAGATACGCAGTATTTT
abundance: .; v_gene: TRBV7-3; d_gene: .; j_gene: TRBJ2-2; CDR3aa: CASSFKGTGELFF; CDR3nt: TGTGCCAGCAGCTTTAAGGGGACCGGGGAGCTGTTTTTT
abundance: .; v_gene: TRBV10-3; d_gene: TRBD1; j_gene: TRBJ1-2; CDR3aa: CAISDPGDRGYGYTF; CDR3nt: TGTGCCATCAGTGATCCTGGAGACAGGGGCTATGGCTACACCTTC
abundance: .; v_gene: TRBV4-2; d_gene: TRBD2; j_gene: TRBJ2-3; CDR3aa: CASSLPTSGGHTDTQYF; CDR3nt: TGTGCCAGCAGCCTCCCCACCAGCGGGGGCCACACAGATACGCAGTATTTT
abundance: .; v_gene: TRBV5-6; d_gene: .; j_gene: TRBJ1-2; CDR3aa: CASSLGRNYGYTF; CDR3nt: TGTGCCAGCAGCTTGGGCAGAAACTATGGCTACACCTTC
abundance: .; v_gene: TRBV20-1; d_gene: .; j_gene: TRBJ1-2; CDR3aa: CSASFQSLSSANYGYTF; CDR3nt: TGCAGTGCTAGTTTTCAGTCCCTCTCCTCAGCTAACTATGGCTACACCTTC
abundance: .; v_gene: TRBV19; d_gene: .; j_gene: TRBJ1-4; CDR3aa: CASSWQTGAINEKLFF; CDR3nt: TGTGCCAGTAGTTGGCAGACAGGCGCAATTAATGAAAAACTGTTTTTT
abundance: .; v_gene: TRBV7-2; d_gene: .; j_gene: TRBJ2-7; CDR3aa: CASSPRLVADEQYF; CDR3nt: TGTGCCAGCAGCCCCCGACTAGTTGCCGACGAGCAGTACTTC
abundance: .; v_gene: TRBV5-1; d_gene: .; j_gene: TRBJ2-1; CDR3aa: CASSLEAGISEQFF; CDR3nt: TGCGCCAGCAGCTTGGAAGCAGGGATCAGCGAGCAGTTCTTC
abundance: .; v_gene: TRBV29-1; d_gene: .; j_gene: TRBJ1-1; CDR3aa: CSAKHALNTEAFF; CDR3nt: TGCAGCGCCAAACACGCTCTGAACACTGAAGCTTTCTTT
abundance: .; v_gene: TRBV18; d_gene: .; j_gene: TRBJ1-2; CDR3aa: CASSPTTGALNGYTF; CDR3nt: TGTGCCAGCTCACCTACGACTGGGGCCCTCAATGGCTACACCTTC
abundance: once; v_gene: TRBV9; d_gene: .; j_gene: TRBJ2-1; CDR3aa: CASSAPAAASYNEQFF; CDR3nt: TGTGCCAGCAGCGCCCCCGCGGCAGCATCCTACAATGAGCAGTTCTTC
abundance: .; v_gene: TRBV5-6; d_gene: .; j_gene: TRBJ1-1; CDR3aa: CASSLSVTEAFF; CDR3nt: TGTGCCAGCAGCTTGTCGGTCACTGAAGCTTTCTTT
abundance: .; v_gene: TRBV4-2; d_gene: TRBD2; j_gene: TRBJ2-7; CDR3aa: CASSQERGLAGDYEQYF; CDR3nt: TGTGCCAGCAGCCAAGAAAGGGGGCTAGCGGGGGACTACGAGCAGTACTTC
abundance: once; v_gene: TRBV5-6; d_gene: .; j_gene: TRBJ1-6; CDR3aa: CASSPDRNSPLHF; CDR3nt: TGTGCCAGCAGCCCCGACAGGAATTCACCCCTCCACTTT
abundance: .; v_gene: TRBV10-1; d_gene: TRBD1; j_gene: TRBJ2-3; CDR3aa: CASSEAGQGAGADTQYF; CDR3nt: TGCGCCAGCAGTGAGGCTGGACAGGGGGCAGGGGCAGATACGCAGTATTTT
abundance: .; v_gene: TRBV6-5; d_gene: TRBD1; j_gene: TRBJ2-3; CDR3aa: CAMTRGSSTDTQYF; CDR3nt: TGTGCCATGACCAGGGGGTCTAGCACAGATACGCAGTATTTT
abundance: .; v_gene: TRBV6-2/TRBV6-3; d_gene: TRBD1; j_gene: TRBJ2-7; CDR3aa: CASSYGGTGPYEQYF; CDR3nt: TGTGCCAGCAGTTATGGGGGGACAGGACCGTACGAGCAGTACTTC
abundance: .; v_gene: TRBV19; d_gene: TRBD2; j_gene: TRBJ2-2; CDR3aa: CASSIRAGDTGELFF; CDR3nt: TGTGCCAGTAGTATTAGAGCGGGAGACACCGGGGAGCTGTTTTTT
abundance: .; v_gene: TRBV30; d_gene: .; j_gene: TRBJ1-2; CDR3aa: CAWSVVGTYYGYTF; CDR3nt: TGTGCCTGGAGTGTAGTTGGCACATACTATGGCTACACCTTC
abundance: .; v_gene: TRBV4-1; d_gene: TRBD2; j_gene: TRBJ2-7; CDR3aa: CASSQGLGGEGYEQYF; CDR3nt: TGCGCCAGCAGCCAAGGACTTGGGGGGGAGGGCTACGAGCAGTACTTC
abundance: .; v_gene: TRBV27; d_gene: TRBD1; j_gene: TRBJ2-7; CDR3aa: CASSFSTGATYEQYF; CDR3nt: TGTGCCAGCAGTTTTTCGACAGGGGCCACCTACGAGCAGTACTTC
abundance: once; v_gene: TRBV6-5; d_gene: TRBD1; j_gene: TRBJ2-7; CDR3aa: CASSYSPGQNYEQYF; CDR3nt: TGTGCCAGCAGTTACTCGCCGGGACAGAACTACGAGCAGTACTTC
abundance: .; v_gene: TRBV6-5; d_gene: .; j_gene: TRBJ2-3; CDR3aa: CASLRDTASTDTQYF; CDR3nt: TGTGCCAGCCTTCGGGACACCGCGAGCACAGATACGCAGTATTTT
abundance: .; v_gene: TRBV5-6; d_gene: TRBD1; j_gene: TRBJ1-2; CDR3aa: CASSSGTGGYYGYTF; CDR3nt: TGTGCCAGCAGCAGCGGGACAGGGGGCTATTATGGCTACACCTTC
abundance: .; v_gene: TRBV5-5; d_gene: TRBD2; j_gene: TRBJ2-3; CDR3aa: CASSLPGGFIDTQYF; CDR3nt: TGTGCCAGCAGCTTGCCGGGAGGGTTCATAGATACGCAGTATTTT
abundance: few; v_gene: TRBV3-1/TRBV3-2; d_gene: .; j_gene: TRBJ2-1; CDR3aa: CASSHFRSDRSSYNEQFF; CDR3nt: TGTGCCAGCAGCCATTTCCGATCTGACAGGAGCTCCTACAATGAGCAGTTCTTC
abundance: once; v_gene: TRBV7-9; d_gene: .; j_gene: TRBJ2-7; CDR3aa: CASRGRAEEQYF; CDR3nt: TGTGCCAGCAGGGGCAGGGCCGAAGAGCAGTACTTC
abundance: .; v_gene: TRBV5-6; d_gene: .; j_gene: TRBJ1-2; CDR3aa: CASSFASGSYGYTF; CDR3nt: TGTGCCAGCAGCTTCGCCTCAGGATCATATGGCTACACCTTC
abundance: .; v_gene: TRBV5-5; d_gene: TRBD1; j_gene: TRBJ1-1; CDR3aa: CASSSGGQVNTEAFF; CDR3nt: TGTGCCAGCAGCTCGGGGGGACAGGTGAACACTGAAGCTTTCTTT